This T cell receptor (beta chain) appears in the sequencing data of a study of CD8 T cells in Susac syndrome. Random hexamers were used to reverse transcribe about 0.45 to 1 ug of RNA. TCRdb used MiXCR to reprocess the immunoSEQ multiplex PCR reads, holding one entry per CDR3 protein. In the table there are fewer than 300,000 distinct CDR3 sequences, approximately 85% of which are singletons. The CDR3 has 17 amino acids. The ends lost 2 bases at V and 3 bases at J; junction bases unmatched: 5. Germline V gives CDR1 SGDLS, CDR2 YYNGEE. The sequenced target, TCR beta, came from blood CD8+ and CD4+ T cells. TEMRA cells were FACS-enriched and CD8+ and CD4+ T cells negatively isolated.

The chain uses TRBV9 and TRBJ2-2; TRBD2 matches 12 bases. Sequenced: CD8+ T cells from PBMCs. The TCR comes from a human donor with multiple sclerosis. CDR3 sequence reads: CASSVPTSGGDTGELFF. CDR3 DNA sequence: TGTGCCAGCAGCGTCCCGACTAGCGGGGGAGACACCGGGGAGCTGTTTTTT.